The T cell receptor beta chain under discussion was sequenced for a study of T cell repertoires in cytomegalovirus infection. For the study at large: Public signatures in TCR beta pointed to CMV infection and matching HLA type.

Study-wide results and caveats: Based on cumulative public TCR beta family frequency, carriers of CMV plus the relevant HLA were identified. What dominated the ex vivo response were HLA-C-restricted CMV-specific TCR beta clonotypes.

With regard to this clonotype: The target antigen is unknown.

One entry per CDR3 protein, called by TCRdb with MiXCR from the reads. Seen here are a few hundred thousand distinct CDR3 sequences, 26% observed once, and the top ten hold roughly an eighth. V shed 6 bases and J 1 base; nucleotides not matched to a gene: 10. The CDR3 extends over 17 amino acids. Germline assignment: CDR1 LNHDA and CDR2 SQIVND (reference sequence). Material: PBMCs. The clonotype originates from a human donor in good health (CMV status not recorded). Some clones in this sample may be carry-over from other donors' samples. The rearrangement uses TRBV19 and TRBJ2-3, with 10 nucleotides matching TRBD2. CDR3 residues: CASSPFLAGAGTDTQYF. The CDR3 nucleotides read TGTGCCAGTAGCCCCTTCCTAGCGGGAGCGGGCACAGATACGCAGTATTTT.